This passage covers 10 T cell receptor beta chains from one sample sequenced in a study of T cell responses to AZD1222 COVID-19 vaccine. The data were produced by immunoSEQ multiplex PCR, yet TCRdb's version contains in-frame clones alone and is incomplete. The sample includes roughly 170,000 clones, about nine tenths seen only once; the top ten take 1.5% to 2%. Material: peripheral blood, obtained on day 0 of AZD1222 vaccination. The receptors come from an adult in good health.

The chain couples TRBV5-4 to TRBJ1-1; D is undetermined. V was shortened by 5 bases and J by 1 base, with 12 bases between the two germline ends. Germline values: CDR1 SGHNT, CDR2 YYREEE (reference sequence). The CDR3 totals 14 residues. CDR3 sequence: CASSLDLANTEAFF. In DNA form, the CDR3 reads TGTGCCAGCAGTCTGGACTTGGCGAACACTGAAGCTTTCTTT.

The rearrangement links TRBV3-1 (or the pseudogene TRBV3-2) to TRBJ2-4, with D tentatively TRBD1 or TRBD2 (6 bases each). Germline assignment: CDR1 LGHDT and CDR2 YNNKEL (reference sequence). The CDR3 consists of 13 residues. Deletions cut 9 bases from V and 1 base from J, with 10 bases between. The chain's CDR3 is CASRGEAKNIQYF. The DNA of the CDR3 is TGTGCCAGTAGGGGGGAGGCCAAAAACATTCAGTACTTC.

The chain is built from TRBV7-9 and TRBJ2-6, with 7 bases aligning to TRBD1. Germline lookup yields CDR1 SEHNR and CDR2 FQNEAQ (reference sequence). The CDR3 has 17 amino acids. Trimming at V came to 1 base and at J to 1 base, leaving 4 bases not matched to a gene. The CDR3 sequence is CASSLGQGMSGANVLTF. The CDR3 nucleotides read TGTGCCAGCAGCTTAGGACAGGGAATGTCTGGGGCCAACGTCCTGACTTTC.

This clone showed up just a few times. The CDR3 spells CASSGGVAGGVLSYNEQFF. DNA for the CDR3: TGTGCCAGCAGCGGCGGGGTAGCGGGAGGGGTGCTTTCCTACAATGAGCAGTTCTTC. This chain joins TRBV9 and TRBJ2-1; the match to TRBD2 covers 11 bases. V trimming: 3 bases; J trimming: 1 base; junction bases outside the gene matches: 12. The CDR3 is made up of 19 amino acids. CDR1 and CDR2 from the germline V gene are SGDLS and YYNGEE.

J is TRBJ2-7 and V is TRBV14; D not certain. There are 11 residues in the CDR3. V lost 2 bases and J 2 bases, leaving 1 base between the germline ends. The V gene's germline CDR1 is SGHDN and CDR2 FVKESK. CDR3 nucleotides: TGTGCCAGCAGCCAAACCTACGAGCAGTACTTC. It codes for CASSQTYEQYF.

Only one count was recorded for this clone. CDR3 in DNA: TGTGCCAGTAGTCCACAGGGGCACTACAATGAGCAGTTCTTC. This sequence encodes CASSPQGHYNEQFF. The V gene is TRBV19, the J gene TRBJ2-1; 7 bases align to TRBD1. Germline CDR1 is LNHDA and CDR2 is SQIVND (reference sequence). The CDR3 sequence is 14 residues long. The V segment lost 5 bases and the J segment 3 bases; nucleotides outside the gene matches: 4.

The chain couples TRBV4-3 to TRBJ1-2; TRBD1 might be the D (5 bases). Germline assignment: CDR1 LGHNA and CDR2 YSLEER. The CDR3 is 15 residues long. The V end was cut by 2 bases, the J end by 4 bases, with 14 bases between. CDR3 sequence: CASSQSQGASYGYTF. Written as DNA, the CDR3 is TGCGCCAGCAGCCAATCGCAGGGAGCCAGCTATGGCTACACCTTC.

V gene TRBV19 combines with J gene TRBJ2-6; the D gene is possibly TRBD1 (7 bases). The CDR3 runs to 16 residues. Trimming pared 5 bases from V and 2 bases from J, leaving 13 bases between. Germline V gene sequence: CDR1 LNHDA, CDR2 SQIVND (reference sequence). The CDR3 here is CASSRRGTAGANVLTF. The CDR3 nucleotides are TGTGCCAGTAGTCGGAGGGGGACAGCTGGGGCCAACGTCCTGACTTTC.

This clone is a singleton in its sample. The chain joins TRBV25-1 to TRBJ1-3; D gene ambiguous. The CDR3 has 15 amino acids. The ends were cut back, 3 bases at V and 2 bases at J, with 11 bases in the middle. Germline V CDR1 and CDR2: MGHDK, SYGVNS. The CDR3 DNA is TGTGCCAGCAGTGAGCCTGGGCTGACTGGAAACACCATATATTTT. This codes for CASSEPGLTGNTIYF.

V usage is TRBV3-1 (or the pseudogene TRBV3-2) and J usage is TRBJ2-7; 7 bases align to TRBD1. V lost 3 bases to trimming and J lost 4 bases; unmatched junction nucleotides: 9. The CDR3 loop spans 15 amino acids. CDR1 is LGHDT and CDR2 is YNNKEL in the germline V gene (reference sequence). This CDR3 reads CASSHPTGFLYEQYF. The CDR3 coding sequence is TGTGCCAGCAGCCACCCGACAGGGTTTTTGTACGAGCAGTACTTC.